These T cell receptor beta chains were read from a single sample in a study of blood T cell repertoires in COVID-19. Sequencing used immunoSEQ multiplex PCR; TCRdb keeps in-frame clones, though not all of them. The sample contains roughly 67,000 clones, 84% of which appear only once. Specimen: peripheral blood. The receptors shown here come from a man in his fifties or sixties with active COVID-19. CDR3s include the opening cysteine and the closing phenylalanine or tryptophan. The order of the fields is J gene, clone size, D gene, V gene, CDR3 protein, CDR3 DNA. D genes are given only for firm matches. The size field is filled for only some rows; it gives once, few, many or a size class.

J gene: TRBJ2-5
clone size: .
D gene: TRBD2
V gene: TRBV2
CDR3 protein: CASSAGEVEKTQYF
CDR3 DNA: TGTGCGAGTTCAGCGGGGGAGGTCGAGAAGACCCAGTACTTC

J gene: TRBJ2-1
clone size: .
D gene: TRBD1
V gene: TRBV7-9
CDR3 protein: CASSPSTGEAEQFF
CDR3 DNA: TGTGCCAGCAGCCCCTCGACAGGGGAGGCTGAGCAGTTCTTC

J gene: TRBJ1-2
clone size: .
D gene: .
V gene: TRBV6-1
CDR3 protein: CASSEDEGVPYGYTF
CDR3 DNA: TGTGCCAGCAGTGAAGACGAAGGGGTTCCCTATGGCTACACCTTC

J gene: TRBJ2-2
clone size: .
D gene: .
V gene: TRBV6-4
CDR3 protein: CASSGSAGAGGELFF
CDR3 DNA: TGTGCCAGCAGTGGATCGGCAGGGGCTGGCGGGGAGCTGTTTTTT

J gene: TRBJ2-1
clone size: .
D gene: TRBD2
V gene: TRBV6-5
CDR3 protein: CASSKREGENEQFF
CDR3 DNA: TGTGCCAGCAGCAAGCGGGAGGGCGAGAATGAGCAGTTCTTC

J gene: TRBJ2-2
clone size: .
D gene: TRBD2
V gene: TRBV28
CDR3 protein: CASSSPGREVSGELFF
CDR3 DNA: TGTGCCAGCAGTTCCCCGGGGCGGGAGGTATCCGGGGAGCTGTTTTTT

J gene: TRBJ2-5
clone size: .
D gene: TRBD2
V gene: TRBV20-1
CDR3 protein: CSASLQRGRQETQYF
CDR3 DNA: TGCAGTGCTAGTCTCCAGCGGGGGAGGCAAGAGACCCAGTACTTC

J gene: TRBJ2-1
clone size: .
D gene: TRBD2
V gene: TRBV7-6
CDR3 protein: CASSLAPAGGYNEQFF
CDR3 DNA: TGTGCCAGCAGCTTAGCACCCGCGGGGGGTTACAATGAGCAGTTCTTC

J gene: TRBJ1-4
clone size: once
D gene: TRBD1
V gene: TRBV6-2/TRBV6-3
CDR3 protein: CASSYSNRGKDEKLFF
CDR3 DNA: TGTGCCAGCAGTTACTCAAACAGGGGAAAGGACGAAAAACTGTTTTTT

J gene: TRBJ2-2
clone size: .
D gene: .
V gene: TRBV7-2
CDR3 protein: CASSLGIGSATGELFF
CDR3 DNA: TGTGCCAGCAGCTTAGGGATAGGGAGCGCCACCGGGGAGCTGTTTTTT

J gene: TRBJ2-1
clone size: .
D gene: TRBD2
V gene: TRBV7-6
CDR3 protein: CASSLGTSGSSYNEQFF
CDR3 DNA: TGTGCCAGCAGCTTAGGGACTAGCGGGAGCTCCTACAATGAGCAGTTCTTC

J gene: TRBJ1-1
clone size: .
D gene: TRBD1
V gene: TRBV12-5
CDR3 protein: CASGLVEPGQMNTEAFF
CDR3 DNA: TGTGCTAGTGGTTTGGTAGAGCCGGGACAGATGAACACTGAAGCTTTCTTT

J gene: TRBJ2-1
clone size: .
D gene: .
V gene: TRBV7-2
CDR3 protein: CASSLGLARYNEQFF
CDR3 DNA: TGTGCCAGCAGCTTAGGGCTAGCGCGCTACAATGAGCAGTTCTTC

J gene: TRBJ2-3
clone size: .
D gene: .
V gene: TRBV5-4
CDR3 protein: CASSLVTSLRGTQYF
CDR3 DNA: TGTGCCAGCAGCTTGGTGACTTCACTACGGGGAACGCAGTATTTT

J gene: TRBJ1-1
clone size: .
D gene: .
V gene: TRBV7-6
CDR3 protein: CASSSDSNTEAFF
CDR3 DNA: TGTGCCAGCAGCTCAGACTCGAACACTGAAGCTTTCTTT

J gene: TRBJ2-2
clone size: .
D gene: .
V gene: TRBV24-1
CDR3 protein: CACGESNTGELFF
CDR3 DNA: TGTGCCTGCGGGGAATCGAACACCGGGGAGCTGTTTTTT

J gene: TRBJ2-1
clone size: .
D gene: .
V gene: TRBV7-7
CDR3 protein: CASSLDGTNNEQFF
CDR3 DNA: TGTGCTAGCAGCTTAGACGGGACAAATAATGAGCAGTTCTTC

J gene: TRBJ2-1
clone size: .
D gene: TRBD2
V gene: TRBV5-8
CDR3 protein: CASSRLAGGYNEQFF
CDR3 DNA: TGTGCCAGCAGCCGCCTAGCGGGAGGCTACAATGAGCAGTTCTTC

J gene: TRBJ1-1
clone size: .
D gene: TRBD1
V gene: TRBV6-2/TRBV6-3
CDR3 protein: CASSRDPAGTGGMNTEAFF
CDR3 DNA: TGTGCCAGCAGTCGTGACCCAGCCGGGACAGGGGGCATGAACACTGAAGCTTTCTTT

J gene: TRBJ2-5
clone size: once
D gene: TRBD2
V gene: TRBV3-1/TRBV3-2
CDR3 protein: CASSLGLAPQETQYF
CDR3 DNA: TGTGCCAGCAGCCTGGGACTAGCGCCACAAGAGACCCAGTACTTC

J gene: TRBJ1-5
clone size: once
D gene: .
V gene: TRBV6-5
CDR3 protein: CASRRGTGSNQPQHF
CDR3 DNA: TGTGCCAGCAGACGGGGGACGGGGAGCAATCAGCCCCAGCATTTT

J gene: TRBJ2-5
clone size: .
D gene: .
V gene: TRBV6-2/TRBV6-3
CDR3 protein: CASSYSTRQGRKTQYF
CDR3 DNA: TGTGCCAGCAGTTACTCGACCCGGCAGGGTCGGAAGACCCAGTACTTC

J gene: TRBJ2-1
clone size: .
D gene: .
V gene: TRBV6-4
CDR3 protein: CASSQGEDYNEQFF
CDR3 DNA: TGTGCCAGCAGCCAGGGGGAGGATTACAATGAGCAGTTCTTC

J gene: TRBJ2-5
clone size: few
D gene: TRBD1
V gene: TRBV29-1
CDR3 protein: CSVADRGFERVNMETQYF
CDR3 DNA: TGCAGCGTAGCCGACAGGGGATTTGAGCGGGTTAATATGGAGACCCAGTACTTC

J gene: TRBJ1-5
clone size: .
D gene: .
V gene: TRBV19
CDR3 protein: CASSTRWGSYNQPQHF
CDR3 DNA: TGTGCCAGTAGTACACGATGGGGCAGCTATAATCAGCCCCAGCATTTT

J gene: TRBJ1-2
clone size: once
D gene: .
V gene: TRBV6-5
CDR3 protein: CASSYSSGANYGYTF
CDR3 DNA: TGTGCCAGCAGTTACTCCTCCGGGGCTAACTATGGCTACACCTTC

J gene: TRBJ2-7
clone size: .
D gene: TRBD2
V gene: TRBV30
CDR3 protein: CAWSVLAGGPSSYEQYF
CDR3 DNA: TGTGCCTGGAGTGTTCTAGCGGGGGGTCCTAGCTCCTACGAGCAGTACTTC

J gene: TRBJ2-1
clone size: .
D gene: .
V gene: TRBV28
CDR3 protein: CASSFSGMTGSQEQFF
CDR3 DNA: TGTGCCAGCAGTTTCAGCGGCATGACAGGCTCTCAGGAGCAGTTCTTC

J gene: TRBJ2-5
clone size: .
D gene: TRBD1
V gene: TRBV6-6
CDR3 protein: CASRSGTVGQETQYF
CDR3 DNA: TGTGCCAGCAGATCCGGGACAGTAGGCCAAGAGACCCAGTACTTC

J gene: TRBJ2-2
clone size: .
D gene: TRBD2
V gene: TRBV9
CDR3 protein: CASSVDPGQRGGSGELFF
CDR3 DNA: TGTGCCAGCAGCGTAGACCCCGGGCAGCGGGGGGGCTCCGGGGAGCTGTTTTTT

J gene: TRBJ2-3
clone size: .
D gene: TRBD2
V gene: TRBV15
CDR3 protein: CATSSPGTSGRAGTDTQYF
CDR3 DNA: TGTGCCACCAGCTCCCCGGGGACTAGCGGGAGGGCCGGAACAGATACGCAGTATTTT

J gene: TRBJ2-5
clone size: once
D gene: TRBD2
V gene: TRBV3-1/TRBV3-2
CDR3 protein: CASSQGLAGGQETQYF
CDR3 DNA: TGTGCCAGCAGCCAAGGACTAGCGGGGGGGCAAGAGACCCAGTACTTC

J gene: TRBJ2-5
clone size: .
D gene: TRBD2
V gene: TRBV5-1
CDR3 protein: CASSFRWGSGYNQETQYF
CDR3 DNA: TGCGCCAGCAGCTTCCGGTGGGGTAGCGGGTATAATCAAGAGACCCAGTACTTC

J gene: TRBJ2-2
clone size: once
D gene: .
V gene: TRBV10-3
CDR3 protein: CAIQTDPNTGELFF
CDR3 DNA: TGTGCCATTCAGACAGACCCGAACACCGGGGAGCTGTTTTTT

J gene: TRBJ1-2
clone size: .
D gene: .
V gene: TRBV2
CDR3 protein: CASIFYGANYGYTF
CDR3 DNA: TGTGCCAGCATTTTCTACGGGGCTAACTATGGCTACACCTTC

J gene: TRBJ1-6
clone size: .
D gene: TRBD1
V gene: TRBV6-5
CDR3 protein: CASSRQGGNSPLHF
CDR3 DNA: TGTGCCAGCAGTAGACAGGGGGGTAATTCACCCCTCCACTTT

J gene: TRBJ1-2
clone size: .
D gene: .
V gene: TRBV5-6
CDR3 protein: CASSLEAGRSGYTF
CDR3 DNA: TGTGCCAGCAGCTTGGAGGCAGGGAGGAGTGGCTACACCTTC

J gene: TRBJ2-2
clone size: .
D gene: .
V gene: TRBV7-9
CDR3 protein: CASSLRDTGELFF
CDR3 DNA: TGTGCCAGCAGCCTACGAGACACCGGGGAGCTGTTTTTT

J gene: TRBJ1-6
clone size: .
D gene: .
V gene: TRBV2
CDR3 protein: CASRAGSGGLNSPLHF
CDR3 DNA: TGTGCCAGCAGAGCCGGGAGCGGGGGTCTTAATTCACCCCTCCACTTT

J gene: TRBJ1-2
clone size: .
D gene: TRBD1
V gene: TRBV7-8
CDR3 protein: CASSPGQGSGYTF
CDR3 DNA: TGTGCCAGCAGCCCGGGACAGGGAAGTGGCTACACCTTC

J gene: TRBJ2-1
clone size: .
D gene: TRBD1
V gene: TRBV7-8
CDR3 protein: CASSFRDRGANEQFF
CDR3 DNA: TGTGCCAGCAGCTTCCGGGACAGGGGGGCCAATGAGCAGTTCTTC